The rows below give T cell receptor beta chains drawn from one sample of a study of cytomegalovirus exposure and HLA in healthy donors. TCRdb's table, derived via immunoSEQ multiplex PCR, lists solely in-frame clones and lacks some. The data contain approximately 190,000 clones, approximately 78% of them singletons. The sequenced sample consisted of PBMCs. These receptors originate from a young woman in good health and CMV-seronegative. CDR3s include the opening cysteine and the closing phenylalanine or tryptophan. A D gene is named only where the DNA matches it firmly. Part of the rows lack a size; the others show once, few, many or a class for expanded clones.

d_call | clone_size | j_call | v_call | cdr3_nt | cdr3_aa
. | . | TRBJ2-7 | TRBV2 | TGTGCCAGCAGTCAACCGTTGAGCTCCTACGAGCAGTACTTC | CASSQPLSSYEQYF
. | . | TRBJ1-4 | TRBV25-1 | TGTGCCAGCAGTGAATTAGCACGGGGTAATGAAAAACTGTTTTTT | CASSELARGNEKLFF
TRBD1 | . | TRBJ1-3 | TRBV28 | TGTGCCAGCAGTCCGGGACAGGGGGCTCCTTCTGGAAACACCATATATTTT | CASSPGQGAPSGNTIYF
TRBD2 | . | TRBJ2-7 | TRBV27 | TGTGCCAGCAGTAGCGGGGGAAACGAGCAGTACTTC | CASSSGGNEQYF
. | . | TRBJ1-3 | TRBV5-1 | TGCGCCAGCAGCTTGGTAGGGGCGACCTATGGAAACACCATATATTTT | CASSLVGATYGNTIYF
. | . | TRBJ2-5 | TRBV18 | TGTGCCAGCTCGGAGGGCCAGCAAGAGACCCAGTACTTC | CASSEGQQETQYF
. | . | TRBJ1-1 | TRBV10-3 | TGTGCCATCAGCTTTGGGGGGGTAGTGAACACTGAAGCTTTCTTT | CAISFGGVVNTEAFF
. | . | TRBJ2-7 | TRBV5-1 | TGCGCCAGCAGCTTGGAACCAGGGCTCGCCTACGAGCAGTACTTC | CASSLEPGLAYEQYF
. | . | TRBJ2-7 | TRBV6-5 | TGTGCCAGCAGTTACTCGCCGACGGAGGTGGACTACGAGCAGTACTTC | CASSYSPTEVDYEQYF
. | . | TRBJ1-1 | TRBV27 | TGTGCCAGCAGTTTGGGAGCGTACATGAACACTGAAGCTTTCTTT | CASSLGAYMNTEAFF
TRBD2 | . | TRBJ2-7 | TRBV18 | TGTGCCAGCTCACCACGAGCGGGGGGTTCCGCCTACGAGCAGTACTTC | CASSPRAGGSAYEQYF
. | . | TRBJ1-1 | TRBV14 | TGTGCCAGCAGCCGGACTTTACGAGTGACTGAAGCTTTCTTT | CASSRTLRVTEAFF
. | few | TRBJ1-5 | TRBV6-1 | TGTGCCAGCAGTTCAGGCTACCTTCAGCCCCAGCATTTT | CASSSGYLQPQHF
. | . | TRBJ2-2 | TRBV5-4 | TGTGCCAGCAGCTTCGAAACAGGGAACACCGGGGAGCTGTTTTTT | CASSFETGNTGELFF
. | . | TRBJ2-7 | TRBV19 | TGTGCCAGTAGTCCCCGAGACAGGTCGGGTTACGAGCAGTACTTC | CASSPRDRSGYEQYF
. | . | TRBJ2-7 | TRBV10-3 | TGTGCCACCGAGAGGGGGGCAGGGGGATACGAGCAGTACTTC | CATERGAGGYEQYF
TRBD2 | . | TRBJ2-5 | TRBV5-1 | TGCGCCAGCAGCTTGGATAGCGGGGGGCGGGAGCAGTACTTC | CASSLDSGGREQYF
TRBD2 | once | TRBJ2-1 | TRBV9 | TGTGCCAGCAGCGTGAGCGGGACCAGCTCCTACAATGAGCAGTTCTTC | CASSVSGTSSYNEQFF
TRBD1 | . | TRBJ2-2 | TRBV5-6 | TGTGCCAGCAGCTTACAGGGGTGGTTCGCCGGGGAGCTGTTTTTT | CASSLQGWFAGELFF
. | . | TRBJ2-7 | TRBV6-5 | TGTGCCAGCAGAAGGGCCGGGGTCCCCTACGAGCAGTACTTC | CASRRAGVPYEQYF
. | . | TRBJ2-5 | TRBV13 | TGTGCCAGCAGCCCCCACGCAGAAGAGACCCAGTACTTC | CASSPHAEETQYF
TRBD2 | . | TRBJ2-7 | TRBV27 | TGTGCCAGCAGTTTCTCGGGACTAGCGGGAGGCCCCTCCTACGAGCAGTACTTC | CASSFSGLAGGPSYEQYF
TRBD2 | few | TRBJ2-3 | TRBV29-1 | TGCAGCGTTGCTAGCGGGGGTGTCTCTAGCACAGATACGCAGTATTTT | CSVASGGVSSTDTQYF
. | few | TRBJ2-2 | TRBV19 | TGTGCCAGTAGTATGGGGGTTGGGGGGGCGCTTACCGGGGAGCTGTTTTTT | CASSMGVGGALTGELFF
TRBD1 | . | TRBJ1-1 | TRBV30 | TGTGCCTGGAGCCGGGACAGGGAGAACACTGAAGCTTTCTTT | CAWSRDRENTEAFF
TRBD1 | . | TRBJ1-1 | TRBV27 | TGTGCCAGCCGTACCGGGACAGGGGGTTCTGAAGCTTTCTTT | CASRTGTGGSEAFF
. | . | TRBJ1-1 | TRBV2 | TGTGCCAGCAGTGGTTCTCGGGGGAACACTGAAGCTTTCTTT | CASSGSRGNTEAFF
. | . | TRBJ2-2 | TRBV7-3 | TGTGCCAGCAGCAGCAGGGATGGCGGGGAGCTGTTTTTT | CASSSRDGGELFF
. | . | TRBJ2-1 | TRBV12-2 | TGTGCAAGTCGCTTAGGGGACAGTGAGGGCTACAAGGGCTACAATGAGCAGTTCTTC | CASRLGDSEGYKGYNEQFF
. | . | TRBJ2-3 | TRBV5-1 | TGCGCCAGCAGCTGGGACAAATCCTTAAACACAGATACGCAGTATTTT | CASSWDKSLNTDTQYF
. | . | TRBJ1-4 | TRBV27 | TGTGCCAGCAGCCCCCCGGGGAGAGAAAAACTGTTTTTT | CASSPPGREKLFF
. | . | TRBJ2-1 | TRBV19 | TGTGCCAGTAGCCGCTCGGTGTACAATGAGCAGTTCTTC | CASSRSVYNEQFF
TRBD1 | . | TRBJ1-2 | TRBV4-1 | TGCGCCAGCAGCCAAGATGTGGACAGGGAAAACGGCTACACCTTC | CASSQDVDRENGYTF
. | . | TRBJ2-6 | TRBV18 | TGTGCCAGTCGCCGATCGGGAAGCCTACACTCTGGGGCCAACGTCCTGACTTTC | CASRRSGSLHSGANVLTF
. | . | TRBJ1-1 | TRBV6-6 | TGTGCCAGCAGGTCGTACGAGGGGGATCTGGGGGCTTTCTTT | CASRSYEGDLGAFF
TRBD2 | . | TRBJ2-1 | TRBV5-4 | TGTGCCAGCAGCTTGGACGGGGGGTTCGGTGAGCAGTTCTTC | CASSLDGGFGEQFF
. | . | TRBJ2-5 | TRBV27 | TGTGCCAGCAGTAATGGGGCCCTTCAACGAGAGACCCAGTACTTC | CASSNGALQRETQYF
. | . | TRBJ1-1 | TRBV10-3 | TGTGCCATCAGTGAGATCTACAACACTGAAGCTTTCTTT | CAISEIYNTEAFF
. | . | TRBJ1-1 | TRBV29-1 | TGCAGCGTTGAAGATCGACAGCCTGTTTCGAACACTGAAGCTTTCTTT | CSVEDRQPVSNTEAFF
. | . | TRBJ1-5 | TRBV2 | TGTGCCAGCAGTGACCAGGCGTACGGTCAGCCCCAGCATTTT | CASSDQAYGQPQHF
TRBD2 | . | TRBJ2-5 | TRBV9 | TGTGCCAGCAGCGTAGGGGGGGGTAGAGGCCAAGAGACCCAGTACTTC | CASSVGGGRGQETQYF
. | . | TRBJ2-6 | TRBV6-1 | TGTGCCAGCAGTGAAGTCGGAGGGGCCGACAACTCTGGGGCCAACGTCCTGACTTTC | CASSEVGGADNSGANVLTF
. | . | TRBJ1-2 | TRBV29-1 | TGCAGCGTTGAAAACAGGGAACGGTATGGCTACACCTTC | CSVENRERYGYTF
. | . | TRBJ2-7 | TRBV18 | TGTGCCAGCAAACAGGGTGACGAGCAGTACTTC | CASKQGDEQYF
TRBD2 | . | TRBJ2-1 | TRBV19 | TGTGCCAGTAGTAGCCCTGGCTTGGGACTAGCGACCTACAATGAGCAGTTCTTC | CASSSPGLGLATYNEQFF
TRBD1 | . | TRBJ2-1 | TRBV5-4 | TGTGCCAGCAGCTTGACCTCCGGGACAGAGAATGAGCAGTTCTTC | CASSLTSGTENEQFF
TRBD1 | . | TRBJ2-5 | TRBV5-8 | TGTGCCAGCAGCTTGGAGGGGACAGGGGGCAAACAAGAGACCCAGTACTTC | CASSLEGTGGKQETQYF
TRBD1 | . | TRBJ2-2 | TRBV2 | TGTGCCAGCAGTCCGGGACAGTTGGAGCTGTTTTTT | CASSPGQLELFF
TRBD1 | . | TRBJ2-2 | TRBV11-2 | TGTGCCAGCAGACCCGACAGGGCAGGAGAGCTGTTTTTT | CASRPDRAGELFF
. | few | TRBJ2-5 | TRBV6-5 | TGTGCCAGCAGTTACTCACAGACGGTATCCCAAGAGACCCAGTACTTC | CASSYSQTVSQETQYF
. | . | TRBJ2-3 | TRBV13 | TGTGCCAGCAGCTTAGGGGAGGGTTTAACAGATACGCAGTATTTT | CASSLGEGLTDTQYF
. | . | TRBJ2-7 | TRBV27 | TGTGCCAGTGGGACACTTAGCTCCTACGAGCAGTACTTC | CASGTLSSYEQYF
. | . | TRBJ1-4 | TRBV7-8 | TGTGCCAGCAGCTTAGCATGGACAGCGACAACTAATGAAAAACTGTTTTTT | CASSLAWTATTNEKLFF